Below are 5 T cell receptor beta chains sequenced from a single sample in a study of blood T cell repertoires in COVID-19. The assay was immunoSEQ multiplex PCR, and TCRdb's table has in-frame clones only and misses some. The sample has 150,000 to 200,000 clones, 75% to 85% seen once. The sample taken for sequencing was PBMCs or T cells enriched from blood (not recorded which). These receptor sequences come from a man aged 40-50 years who had recovered from COVID-19.

The chain carries TRBV7-9 and TRBJ1-1; D is possibly TRBD1 (5 bases). The germline V gene encodes CDR1 SEHNR and CDR2 FQNEAQ (reference sequence). Trimming left V 5 bases short and J 6 bases short, with 16 bases between. This CDR3 has 14 residues. CDR3: CASSLLRGSPEAFF. CDR3 DNA sequence: TGTGCCAGCAGCCTTCTAAGGGGATCCCCTGAAGCTTTCTTT.

The V and J genes are TRBV5-1 and TRBJ2-6; TRBD2 might be the D (5 bases). Trimming pared 2 bases from V and 2 bases from J, leaving 5 bases between. The CDR3 spans 14 residues. Germline CDR1 and CDR2: SGHRS and YFSETQ. The CDR3 loop reads CASSFGAGANVLTF. Here the CDR3 DNA reads TGCGCCAGCAGCTTCGGGGCTGGGGCCAACGTCCTGACTTTC.

There are a few counts of this clone. The chain couples TRBV6-5 to TRBJ1-1, with 10 positions matching TRBD1. V lost 2 bases, J lost 5 bases, and 5 bases stayed unmatched. The CDR3 totals 15 residues. Germline CDR1 MNHEY, CDR2 SVGAGI. The chain's CDR3 is CASSYLTGGGTEAFF. DNA of the CDR3: TGTGCCAGCAGTTACCTGACAGGGGGCGGGACTGAAGCTTTCTTT.

This rearrangement joins TRBV11-3 to TRBJ1-1, with no clear D. The CDR3 runs to 12 residues. Per germline, CDR1 SGHNT and CDR2 YENEEA. V lost 1 base to trimming and J lost 10 bases, with 10 bases between them. The CDR3, as DNA: TGTGCCAGCAGCTTAGGGGCAGGTCGAGCTTTCTTT. Translated: CASSLGAGRAFF.

This chain connects TRBV5-1 to TRBJ1-3; 7 bases match TRBD1. V was pared by 5 bases and J by 4 bases, with 9 bases of the junction left unmatched. CDR1 is SGHRS, CDR2 YFSETQ, per germline. The length of the CDR3 is 15 residues. Here the CDR3 DNA reads TGCGCCAGCAGTTTAGGACAGGCGAGGGGAAACACCATATATTTT. Its translation is CASSLGQARGNTIYF.